The present TCR beta chain was sequenced within a study of regulatory T cells in long-lasting Graves disease. Study-wide results and limits: TRBV28, TRBJ1-2 and TRBJ2-5 were favored in persistent disease.

For TCR beta, libraries came from iRepertoire HTBI primers and Arm-PCR of CDR3 regions. TCRdb redid the calling of the multiplex PCR reads with MiXCR, one entry per CDR3 protein. The table has around 450,000 distinct CDR3 sequences, about 15% seen once. The CDR3 contains 13 residues. Germline values: CDR1 KGHDR, CDR2 SFDVKD. The V and J ends lost 4 bases and 5 bases respectively, with 10 bases between them. Time point in this sample: newly diagnosed GD, antithyroid drugs for less than 3 months. The TCR library was prepared using RNA isolated from PBMCs. From an endocrinology department in Xi'an, China, came the patients. This clonotype was detected ten times or more. Its cognate antigen is unknown. This sample was shared with a second study, whose subject was T cells in Graves' hyperthyroidism and ophthalmopathy. That study reports: Stability of Graves' hyperthyroidism was defined as absent ophthalmopathy progression within 18 months. Disease duration under 2 months; hyperthyroidism patients were aged 18 to 65.

The sequenced sample was peripheral blood mononuclear cells (PBMCs), obtained at new diagnosis, from a patient treated with antithyroid drugs. The chain joins TRBV24-1 to TRBJ1-2; D might be TRBD1 (5 bases). The origin of this receptor is a woman in her twenties or thirties with Graves disease. CDR3 region: CATSDPTDYGYTF. The CDR3 nucleotides read TGTGCCACCAGTGACCCGACAGATTATGGCTACACCTTC.